One sample yielded the 28 T cell receptor beta chains listed below, sequenced in a study of a mutant IDH1 vaccine in newly diagnosed glioma. Antigen specificity for these receptors is unknown. Here immunoSEQ multiplex PCR was the method, and the copy in TCRdb shows in-frame clones only, minus some. This sample yields tens of thousands of clones, of which around 80% are seen a single time; 6.2% belongs to the top ten. The time point: week 23, last vaccination. It was 300 ug of mutant IDH1 20-mer peptide that made up each vaccine dose, given with topical imiquimod. Source: PBMCs, taken from a glioma patient whose treatment included an IDH1 peptide vaccine. The origin of the receptors is a man aged 35 to 55 with glioma.

This clone has more than one count but fewer than ten. The chain carries TRBV2 and TRBJ2-6, with TRBD1 as a possible D gene (6 bases). Germline V gives CDR1 SNHLY, CDR2 FYNNEI. The V end lost 7 bases, the J end lost 4 bases, and 11 bases lay between the germline ends. The CDR3 sequence is 14 residues long. CDR3 sequence: CASTQRGGANVLTF. The CDR3 nucleotides are TGTGCCAGCACCCAGAGGGGGGGGGCCAACGTCCTGACTTTC.

This clone was observed a single time. The chain has TRBV6-1 and TRBJ1-1; D is uncertain. Germline assignment: CDR1 MNHNS and CDR2 SASEGT. The CDR3 is 13 amino acids. The ends were cut back, 4 bases at V and 2 bases at J, with 8 bases in the middle. The CDR3: CASSVSKNTEAFF. The CDR3 bases are TGTGCCAGCAGTGTAAGCAAAAACACTGAAGCTTTCTTT.

The V gene is TRBV2, the J gene TRBJ2-7; no reliable D call. The CDR3 covers 12 residues. The V gene's germline CDR1 is SNHLY and CDR2 FYNNEI. Trimming took off 7 bases at V and 4 bases at J, with 11 bases between the two ends. DNA for the CDR3: TGTGCCAGCAAGGGCAGTCCGTACGAGCAGTACTTC. Translating it yields CASKGSPYEQYF. The full variable domain, in which reference TRBV2 and TRBJ2-7 provide the parts outside the CDR3, is EPEVTQTPSHQVTQMGQEVILRCVPISNHLYFYWYRQILGQKVEFLVSFYNNEISEKSEIFDDQFSVERPDGSNFTLKIRSTKLEDSAMYFCASKGSPYEQYFGPGTRLTVT.

This rearrangement joins TRBV18 to TRBJ2-3; maybe TRBD2 (6 bases). The V and J ends lost 3 bases and 3 bases respectively, with 10 bases between them. Germline CDR1 is KGHSH and CDR2 is LQKENI. The CDR3 consists of 14 residues. The CDR3 loop is CASSPRGLTDTQYF. In nucleotides, the CDR3 is TGTGCCAGCTCACCGCGGGGTCTGACAGATACGCAGTATTTT.

This chain uses TRBV7-6 with TRBJ1-4; the D is unclear. The CDR3 covers 16 residues. CDR1 is SGHVS and CDR2 is FNYEAQ in the germline V gene. V was pared by 2 bases and J by 8 bases, with 18 bases between. CDR3 in amino acids: CASSLIPQEAGEKLFF. In DNA form, the CDR3 reads TGTGCCAGCAGCTTAATCCCCCAAGAGGCGGGAGAAAAACTGTTTTTT.

V gene TRBV6-1 combines with J gene TRBJ2-5; no firm D call. V lost 7 bases and J lost 5, with 11 bases in between. The CDR3 sequence is 12 residues long. The V gene's germline CDR1 is MNHNS and CDR2 SASEGT. The CDR3 region is CASMADGETQYF. Written as DNA, the CDR3 is TGTGCCAGCATGGCTGACGGCGAGACCCAGTACTTC.

The chain carries TRBV7-9 and TRBJ2-1, with D maybe TRBD1 (6 bases). The V gene's germline CDR1 is SEHNR and CDR2 FQNEAQ (reference sequence). The V gene lost 5 bases and the J gene lost 4 bases, with 12 bases spanning the gap. The CDR3 spans 14 residues. CDR3 residues: CASSARQVYNEQFF. The CDR3 DNA sequence: TGTGCCAGCAGCGCACGACAGGTGTACAATGAGCAGTTCTTC.

V is TRBV4-1 and J is TRBJ2-7; D might be TRBD2 (5 bases). The V end was cut by 1 base, the J end by 1 base, with 11 bases between. The germline V gene encodes CDR1 MGHRA and CDR2 YSYEKL. The CDR3 has 15 residues. DNA for the CDR3: TGCGCCAGCAGCCAAGGTCCGGGGAGTTCCTACGAGCAGTACTTC. Its translation is CASSQGPGSSYEQYF.

The CDR3 region has the DNA TGTGCCAGCAGTGAAGCGGGACGGGTGAATGAGCAGTTCTTC. This gives the protein CASSEAGRVNEQFF. The chain couples TRBV2 to TRBJ2-1, with D perhaps matching TRBD1 or TRBD2 (5 bases each). CDR1 SNHLY and CDR2 FYNNEI come from the germline V gene. Trimming took off 0 bases at V and 7 bases at J, with 10 bases between the two ends. This CDR3 is built from 14 residues.

The chain is built from TRBV5-4 and TRBJ2-5; D remains unclear. The CDR3 is 13 amino acids. V was clipped by 1 base and J by 3 bases, with 7 bases between them. Germline values: CDR1 SGHNT, CDR2 YYREEE (reference sequence). The CDR3 sequence: CASSLFTEETQYF. The CDR3 nucleotides are TGTGCCAGCAGCTTGTTCACGGAAGAGACCCAGTACTTC.

Only a few counts were recorded for this clone. The J gene is TRBJ2-2, the V gene TRBV6-4, with 8 bases fitting TRBD1. CDR3 size: 14 residues. Germline CDR1 reads MRHNA; CDR2 reads SNTAGT. After removal of 4 bases from V and 6 bases from J, the junction contained 4 bases not matched to a gene. CDR3 in amino acids: CASSADREAGELFF. As DNA, the CDR3 is TGTGCCAGCAGTGCGGACAGGGAAGCCGGGGAGCTGTTTTTT.

This chain joins TRBV28 and TRBJ2-2, with 8 nucleotides matching TRBD1. The CDR3 sequence is 13 residues long. Trimming removed 8 bases from V and 7 bases from J; junction bases left unmatched: 6. The germline CDR1 and CDR2 sequences are MDHEN and SYDVKM. CDR3 sequence reads: CASHRGFGGELFF. In DNA, the CDR3 is TGTGCCAGCCACAGGGGGTTCGGCGGGGAGCTGTTTTTT.

V is TRBV5-5 and J is TRBJ2-7, with D hard to call. CDR1 is SGHKS and CDR2 is YYEKEE in the germline V gene (reference sequence). This CDR3 contains 11 residues. Trimming took 1 base from V and 6 from J, leaving 5 bases between them. The CDR3: CASSLNVEQYF. Written as DNA, the CDR3 is TGTGCCAGCAGCTTGAATGTCGAGCAGTACTTC.

The V and J genes are TRBV5-1 and TRBJ1-1, with 10 bases matching TRBD1. Germline V gene data show CDR1 as SGHRS and CDR2 as YFSETQ. J was trimmed by 9 bases and V by 3 bases; bases with no gene match: 11. CDR3 length equals 15 residues. CDR3 bases: TGCGCCAGCAGCTCTCCGGGACAGGGGCAAATTAAAGCTTTCTTT. As protein: CASSSPGQGQIKAFF.

The rearrangement uses TRBV7-9 and TRBJ1-1; no firm D call. CDR3 length: 14 residues. The V end lost 6 bases, the J end lost 1 base, and 12 bases lay between the germline ends. CDR1 SEHNR and CDR2 FQNEAQ come from the germline V gene (reference sequence). The chain's CDR3 is CASSRNLQNTEAFF. In nucleotides, the CDR3 is TGTGCCAGCAGTCGAAATCTACAGAACACTGAAGCTTTCTTT.

The J gene is TRBJ2-5, the V gene TRBV5-1; D is undetermined. This CDR3 contains 10 residues. Trimming pared 2 bases from V and 4 bases from J, leaving 0 bases between. The germline V gene has CDR1 SGHRS and CDR2 YFSETQ. CDR3 protein: CASSLETQYF. CDR3 nucleotides: TGCGCCAGCAGCTTAGAGACCCAGTACTTC. The full variable domain, completed using reference TRBV5-1 and TRBJ2-5, is KAGVTQTPRYLIKTRGQQVTLSCSPISGHRSVSWYQQTPGQGLQFLFEYFSETQRNKGNFPGRFSGRQFSNSRSEMNVSTLELGDSALYLCASSLETQYFGPGTRLLVL.

The V and J genes are TRBV5-1 and TRBJ2-3; the match to TRBD2 covers 12 bases. CDR3 length: 15 residues. With V trimmed by 7 bases and J by 1 base, 4 bases remained unmatched. Germline V lookup: CDR1 SGHRS, CDR2 YFSETQ. The CDR3 spells CASGRLAGGTDTQYF. CDR3 nucleotides: TGCGCCAGCGGGAGACTAGCGGGGGGCACAGATACGCAGTATTTT.

The sample holds a few counts of this clone. The V call is TRBV25-1, the J call TRBJ1-1, with TRBD1 identical over 10 bases. The V gene end was trimmed by 5 bases and the J gene end by 6 bases; junction bases not matched to a gene: 12. The germline V gene encodes CDR1 MGHDK and CDR2 SYGVNS. This CDR3 is built from 16 residues. The DNA for the CDR3 is TGTGCCAGCAGTCGTCCCGGAAAGACAGGGGGCTCTGAAGCTTTCTTT. Amino acids: CASSRPGKTGGSEAFF.

J is TRBJ1-1 and V is TRBV25-1, with a weak D call TRBD1 (5 bases). Germline-derived CDR1 and CDR2 are MGHDK and SYGVNS. This CDR3 region has 14 residues. V was cut by 2 bases and J by 1 base, with 8 bases left in between. Here the CDR3 reads CASSEPRGNTEAFF. The CDR3 nucleotides are TGTGCCAGCAGTGAACCGAGGGGGAACACTGAAGCTTTCTTT.

This clone was seen just once. CDR3 nucleotides: TGCGCCAGCAGCCCTGGGGACAGATTTAACACTGAAGCTTTCTTT. Protein: CASSPGDRFNTEAFF. The rearrangement joins TRBV5-1 to TRBJ1-1; 7 bases agree with TRBD1. The germline CDR1 and CDR2 sequences are SGHRS and YFSETQ. J was trimmed by 2 bases and V by 4 bases; bases with no gene match: 8. The CDR3 is 15 amino acids. Looking up the rest from reference TRBV5-1 and TRBJ1-1 gives the full variable domain: KAGVTQTPRYLIKTRGQQVTLSCSPISGHRSVSWYQQTPGQGLQFLFEYFSETQRNKGNFPGRFSGRQFSNSRSEMNVSTLELGDSALYLCASSPGDRFNTEAFFGQGTRLTVV.

This chain links TRBV2 with TRBJ1-6; 8 positions agree with TRBD1. CDR3 length: 14 amino acids. CDR1 and CDR2 (germline): SNHLY, FYNNEI. The ends lost 1 base at V and 12 bases at J; junction bases unmatched: 5. The CDR3 here is CASSEEGTGGPLHF. DNA for the CDR3: TGTGCCAGCAGTGAAGAGGGGACAGGTGGACCCCTCCACTTT.

The CDR3 loop is CASKGLAGAGGELFF. Here the CDR3 DNA reads TGTGCCAGCAAAGGACTAGCCGGGGCAGGCGGGGAGCTGTTTTTT. The rearrangement joins TRBV2 to TRBJ2-2; 8 positions agree with TRBD2. Germline assignment: CDR1 SNHLY and CDR2 FYNNEI. V gave up 7 bases and J gave up 7 bases; unmatched junction bases: 11. The CDR3 has 15 residues.

This clone showed up just once. This chain uses TRBV30 with TRBJ2-1; the match to TRBD2 covers 9 bases. The CDR3 runs to 15 residues. J was trimmed by 2 bases and V by 8 bases; bases with no gene match: 10. Per germline, CDR1 GTSNPN and CDR2 SVGIG (reference sequence). The CDR3 DNA is TGTGCCCAAATTCCAGCGGGGGGAACCTACAATGAGCAGTTCTTC. This gives the protein CAQIPAGGTYNEQFF.

This clone was counted a few times. This rearrangement joins TRBV29-1 to TRBJ1-1, with 9 bases lining up with TRBD1. The CDR3 is made up of 13 amino acids. The germline CDR1 and CDR2 sequences are SQVTM and ANQGSEA. V lost 5 bases, J lost 4 bases, and 5 bases stayed unmatched. CDR3 protein: CSVLQGAGTEAFF. CDR3 bases: TGCAGCGTTCTACAGGGGGCGGGCACTGAAGCTTTCTTT.

This clone is medium-sized (0.01 to 0.1%). The genes are TRBV7-8 and TRBJ2-3; 13 bases are shared with TRBD2. Germline CDR1 reads SGHVS; CDR2 reads FQNEAQ. V was clipped by 2 bases and J by 4 bases; unmatched bases: 0. This CDR3 contains 15 residues. The CDR3 nucleotides read TGTGCCAGCAGCTTAACTAGCGGGGGGGCAGATACGCAGTATTTT. Its translation is CASSLTSGGADTQYF.

The chain employs TRBV20-1 and TRBJ2-5; D is perhaps TRBD1 (6 bases). Germline lookup yields CDR1 DFQATT and CDR2 SNEGSKA (reference sequence). Deletions cut 7 bases from V and 2 bases from J, with 8 bases between. The CDR3 spans 11 residues. The CDR3 spells CSGGPQETQYF. The CDR3 region has the DNA TGCAGTGGGGGGCCTCAAGAGACCCAGTACTTC.

This clone appeared a few times. The V gene is TRBV4-1, the J gene TRBJ1-3, with D hard to call. The CDR3 consists of 13 residues. Per the germline V gene, CDR1 is MGHRA and CDR2 is YSYEKL. Trimming cost V 1 base and J 6 bases, with 7 bases left between them. Here the CDR3 DNA reads TGCGCCAGCAGCCAAGCGGCCGCAAACACCATATATTTT. Encoded protein: CASSQAAANTIYF.

V usage is TRBV5-8 and J usage is TRBJ2-7, with D perhaps given as TRBD1 or TRBD2 (5 bases each). This CDR3 spans 13 amino acids. The germline V gene has CDR1 SGHTS and CDR2 YDEGEE. The ends were cut back, 3 bases at V and 7 bases at J, with 14 bases in the middle. The CDR3 sequence is CASSWGRWREQYF. DNA for the CDR3: TGTGCCAGCAGCTGGGGGAGATGGAGGGAGCAGTACTTC.